Listed below are T cell receptor beta chains from one sample, sequenced in a study of glioma-infiltrating T cells after dendritic cell vaccination. Produced via immunoSEQ multiplex PCR; TCRdb's table is partial and in-frame only. In the table there are tens of thousands of clones, around four fifths of which are singletons. This specimen was blood, taken after dendritic cell vaccination. These receptors were collected from a human donor with glioblastoma. The CDR3 runs from the conserved cysteine through the conserved F or W. A D gene is named only where the DNA matches it firmly. Expanded clones are given a class, and other clones once, few, many or no size at all.

-	TRBD1	TRBV5-1	TRBJ1-2	CASSPGGDRNYGYTF	TGCGCCAGCAGCCCTGGGGGGGACAGGAATTATGGCTACACCTTC
-	-	TRBV2	TRBJ2-7	CASSDNRDSYEQYF	TGTGCCAGCAGTGATAACAGAGACTCCTACGAGCAGTACTTC
few	TRBD1	TRBV5-1	TRBJ1-4	CASSSLGQGSEKLFF	TGCGCCAGCAGCTCTCTAGGACAGGGGAGTGAAAAACTGTTTTTT
-	-	TRBV4-1	TRBJ2-3	CASSQDEVRLTDTQYF	TGCGCCAGCAGCCAAGATGAGGTTAGGCTCACAGATACGCAGTATTTT
-	TRBD2	TRBV19	TRBJ2-3	CASSIIRTSGGADTQYF	TGTGCCAGTAGTATTATTAGGACTAGCGGGGGGGCAGATACGCAGTATTTT
-	-	TRBV7-3	TRBJ1-1	CASSPGGGGFTEAFF	TGTGCCAGCAGCCCCGGCGGGGGGGGTTTCACTGAAGCTTTCTTT
-	TRBD1	TRBV5-5	TRBJ1-5	CASSQTLTGVNQPQHF	TGTGCCAGCAGCCAAACGCTGACAGGGGTCAATCAGCCCCAGCATTTT
-	TRBD1	TRBV15	TRBJ1-1	CATSRRQGADVNTEAFF	TGTGCCACCAGCAGGAGACAGGGGGCGGACGTGAACACTGAAGCTTTCTTT
few	TRBD1	TRBV7-2	TRBJ1-2	CASSLQGAYGYTF	TGTGCCAGCAGCTTACAGGGGGCCTATGGCTACACCTTC
-	-	TRBV7-3	TRBJ2-5	CASSLGGGPEETQYF	TGTGCCAGCAGCTTAGGGGGGGGGCCGGAAGAGACCCAGTACTTC
few	-	TRBV2	TRBJ2-2	CASTGETGELFF	TGTGCCAGCACGGGGGAAACCGGGGAGCTGTTTTTT
-	-	TRBV4-1	TRBJ1-6	CASSGLNSPLHF	TGCGCCAGCAGCGGACTCAATTCACCCCTCCACTTT
once	-	TRBV7-6	TRBJ2-5	CASSLRGRATSYSPETQYF	TGTGCCAGCAGCTTAAGGGGTAGGGCGACTAGTTATTCTCCAGAGACCCAGTACTTC
-	-	TRBV6-6	TRBJ1-2	CASSYANDRNYGYTF	TGTGCCAGCAGTTACGCGAATGACAGGAACTATGGCTACACCTTC
-	-	TRBV5-1	TRBJ1-1	CASSVTALNTEAFF	TGCGCCAGCAGCGTGACAGCCTTGAACACTGAAGCTTTCTTT
-	-	TRBV2	TRBJ1-1	CASSYSITEAFF	TGTGCCAGCAGCTACAGCATCACTGAAGCTTTCTTT
-	-	TRBV5-5	TRBJ1-3	CASRRDRSSGNTIYF	TGTGCCAGCAGGCGGGACCGAAGCTCTGGAAACACCATATATTTT
-	TRBD1	TRBV12-5	TRBJ1-1	CASGLDRGSSGTEAFF	TGTGCTAGTGGTCTTGACAGGGGCTCATCGGGCACTGAAGCTTTCTTT
-	TRBD1	TRBV7-2	TRBJ1-1	CASSLPTGESTEAFF	TGTGCCAGCAGCTTACCTACAGGGGAGAGCACTGAAGCTTTCTTT
once	TRBD1	TRBV14	TRBJ2-3	CASSPRDSTDTQYF	TGTGCCAGCAGCCCCAGGGACAGTACGGATACGCAGTATTTT
few	-	TRBV6-5	TRBJ1-3	CASSFGGGTGNTIYF	TGTGCCAGCAGTTTCGGGGGAGGGACTGGAAACACCATATATTTT
-	-	TRBV18	TRBJ1-1	CASSPPGHPGNTEAFF	TGTGCCAGCTCACCACCTGGGCACCCTGGGAACACTGAAGCTTTCTTT
-	-	TRBV10-3	TRBJ1-1	CAISGQNTEAFF	TGTGCCATCAGTGGACAGAACACTGAAGCTTTCTTT
-	TRBD1	TRBV5-1	TRBJ1-4	CASSLVSGTGLGEKLFF	TGCGCCAGCAGCTTGGTCTCCGGGACAGGGTTGGGGGAAAAACTGTTTTTT
-	-	TRBV5-1	TRBJ1-6	CASSHLPGESYNSPLHF	TGCGCCAGCAGCCATCTGCCAGGGGAGTCCTATAATTCACCCCTCCACTTT
-	-	TRBV6-4	TRBJ2-3	CASSDSEISTQYF	TGTGCCAGCAGTGACTCAGAGATTAGTACGCAGTATTTT
once	-	TRBV6-1	TRBJ1-2	CASSERVGGYTF	TGTGCCAGCAGTGAGCGGGTGGGTGGCTACACCTTC
-	-	TRBV19	TRBJ1-2	CASSIDREASNYGYTF	TGTGCCAGTAGTATAGATCGGGAAGCGTCAAACTATGGCTACACCTTC
once	TRBD2	TRBV6-5	TRBJ2-7	CASSSAGGPYEQYF	TGTGCCAGCAGTTCGGCGGGGGGCCCCTACGAGCAGTACTTC
-	TRBD1	TRBV7-2	TRBJ2-1	CASSLGFRTGSKFF	TGTGCCAGCAGCTTAGGGTTTAGGACAGGGAGTAAGTTCTTC
few	-	TRBV2	TRBJ2-1	CASSQGLNNEQFF	TGTGCCAGCAGCCAGGGACTGAACAATGAGCAGTTCTTC
-	TRBD1	TRBV13	TRBJ2-7	CASSPTRDRFFGEQYF	TGTGCCAGCAGCCCGACCCGGGACAGATTTTTTGGTGAGCAGTACTTC
-	TRBD1	TRBV6-5	TRBJ2-7	CASSAPGTVAYEQYF	TGTGCCAGCAGTGCCCCCGGGACAGTGGCCTACGAGCAGTACTTC
-	-	TRBV29-1	TRBJ1-1	CSVTPGGDTEAFF	TGCAGTGTAACGCCGGGGGGCGACACTGAAGCTTTCTTT
-	-	TRBV6-5	TRBJ1-2	CASSSRGDWGYTF	TGTGCCAGCAGTTCCAGGGGAGATTGGGGCTACACCTTC
-	-	TRBV19	TRBJ1-2	CASRLTGAYGYTF	TGTGCCAGTAGGTTGACAGGTGCCTATGGCTACACCTTC
-	TRBD2	TRBV5-1	TRBJ2-3	CASSSRTSGGWADTQYF	TGCGCCAGCAGCTCCAGGACTAGCGGGGGGTGGGCAGATACGCAGTATTTT
-	TRBD1	TRBV2	TRBJ1-1	CASSNDRGTSFF	TGTGCCAGCAGCAACGACAGGGGTACTTCTTTCTTT
-	TRBD1	TRBV19	TRBJ1-5	CASSYEQGTLGNQPQHF	TGTGCCAGTAGCTATGAACAGGGGACATTAGGCAATCAGCCCCAGCATTTT
-	TRBD1	TRBV4-2	TRBJ2-7	CASASQERTGVYEQYF	TGTGCCAGCGCCTCACAAGAGAGGACAGGGGTCTACGAGCAGTACTTC